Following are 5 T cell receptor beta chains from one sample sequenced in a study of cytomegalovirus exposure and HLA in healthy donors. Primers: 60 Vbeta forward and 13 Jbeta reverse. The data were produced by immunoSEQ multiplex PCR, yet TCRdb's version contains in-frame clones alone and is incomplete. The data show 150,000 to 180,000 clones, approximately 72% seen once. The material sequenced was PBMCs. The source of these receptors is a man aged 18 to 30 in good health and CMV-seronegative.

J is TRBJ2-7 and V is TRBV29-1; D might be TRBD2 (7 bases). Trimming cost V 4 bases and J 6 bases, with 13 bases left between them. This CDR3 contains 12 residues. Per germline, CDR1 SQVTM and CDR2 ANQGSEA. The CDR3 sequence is CSVGGGGSEQYV. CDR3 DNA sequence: TGCAGCGTTGGGGGGGGCGGCTCCGAGCAGTACGTC.

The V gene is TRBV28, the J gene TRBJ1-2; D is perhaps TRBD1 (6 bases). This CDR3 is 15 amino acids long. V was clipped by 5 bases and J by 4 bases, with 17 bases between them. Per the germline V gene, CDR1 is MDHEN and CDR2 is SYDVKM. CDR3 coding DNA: TGTGCCAGCAGTAAACGGACAGTTATTGCCTATGGCTACACCTTC. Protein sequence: CASSKRTVIAYGYTF.

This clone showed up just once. The CDR3 bases are TGTGCCAGCAGCTTATGGGCAGGATACGAGCAGTACTTC. As protein: CASSLWAGYEQYF. The chain carries TRBV7-6 and TRBJ2-7; D remains ambiguous. CDR3 length: 13 amino acids. From germline, CDR1 is SGHVS and CDR2 FNYEAQ. V lost 2 bases, J lost 4 bases, and 9 bases lay in between.

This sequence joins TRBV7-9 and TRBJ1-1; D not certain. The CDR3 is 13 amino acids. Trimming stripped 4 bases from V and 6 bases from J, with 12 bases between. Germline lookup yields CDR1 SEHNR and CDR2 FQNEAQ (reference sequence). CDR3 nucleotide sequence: TGTGCCAGCAGCTCTCGGGAGGTCGCTGAAGCTTTCTTT. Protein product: CASSSREVAEAFF.

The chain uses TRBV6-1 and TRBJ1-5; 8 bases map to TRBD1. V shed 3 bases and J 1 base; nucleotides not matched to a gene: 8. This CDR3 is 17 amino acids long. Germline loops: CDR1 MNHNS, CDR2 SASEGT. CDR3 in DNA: TGTGCCAGCAGTGAGTGGCAGGGGGCGCAGAGCAATCAGCCCCAGCATTTT. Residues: CASSEWQGAQSNQPQHF.